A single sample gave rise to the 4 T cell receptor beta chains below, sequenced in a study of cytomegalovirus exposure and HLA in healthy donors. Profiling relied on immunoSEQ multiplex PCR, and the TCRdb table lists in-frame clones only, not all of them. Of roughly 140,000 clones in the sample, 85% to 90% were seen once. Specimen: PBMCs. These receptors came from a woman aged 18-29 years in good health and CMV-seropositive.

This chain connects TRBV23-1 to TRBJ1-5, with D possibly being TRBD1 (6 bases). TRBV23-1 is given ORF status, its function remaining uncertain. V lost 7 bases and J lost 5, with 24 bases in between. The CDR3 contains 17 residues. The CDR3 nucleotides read TGCGCCAGCACCCCCCTCCCCGGACAGCCTTGTCATCAGCCCCAGCATTTT. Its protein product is CASTPLPGQPCHQPQHF.

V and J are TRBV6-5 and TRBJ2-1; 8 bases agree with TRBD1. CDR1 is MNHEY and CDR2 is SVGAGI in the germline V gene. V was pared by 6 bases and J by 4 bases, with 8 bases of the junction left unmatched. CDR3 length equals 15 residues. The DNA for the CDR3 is TGTGCCAGCAGCCCCACCAGGGGGCTTTACAATGAGCAGTTCTTC. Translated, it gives CASSPTRGLYNEQFF.

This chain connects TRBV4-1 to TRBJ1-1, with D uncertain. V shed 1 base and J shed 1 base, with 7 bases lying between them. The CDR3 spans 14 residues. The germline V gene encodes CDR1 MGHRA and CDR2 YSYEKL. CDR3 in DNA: TGCGCCAGCAGCCAAGCTGAGGGGAACACTGAAGCTTTCTTT. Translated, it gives CASSQAEGNTEAFF.

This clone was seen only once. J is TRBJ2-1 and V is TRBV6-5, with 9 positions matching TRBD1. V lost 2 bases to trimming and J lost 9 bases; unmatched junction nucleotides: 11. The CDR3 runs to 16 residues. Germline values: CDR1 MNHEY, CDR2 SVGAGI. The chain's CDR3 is CASSYGSGTGSIEQFF. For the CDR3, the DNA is TGTGCCAGCAGTTACGGATCCGGGACAGGGTCTATTGAGCAGTTCTTC.